The rows below give T cell receptor beta chains drawn from one sample of a study of cytomegalovirus exposure and HLA in healthy donors. Assay used: immunoSEQ multiplex PCR; TCRdb lists only in-frame clones, some missing. The repertoire holds some 190,000 clones, with roughly 73% as singletons. Sequenced material: PBMCs. All receptors come from a woman aged 25 to 39 in good health and CMV-seropositive. CDR3s include the opening cysteine and the closing phenylalanine or tryptophan. The D gene is left open where the match is weak. Not every row has a clone size; where given, it reads once, few, many or a size class.

clone size: .; J gene: TRBJ1-5; D gene: TRBD1; V gene: TRBV7-2; CDR3 protein: CASSLVGTGNQPQHF; CDR3 DNA: TGTGCCAGCAGCTTAGTCGGGACAGGTAATCAGCCCCAGCATTTT
clone size: .; J gene: TRBJ1-3; D gene: .; V gene: TRBV5-6; CDR3 protein: CASSLRGIGNTIYF; CDR3 DNA: TGTGCCAGCAGCTTACGGGGTATAGGAAACACCATATATTTT
clone size: .; J gene: TRBJ2-3; D gene: TRBD2; V gene: TRBV9; CDR3 protein: CASSVTSGATDTQYF; CDR3 DNA: TGTGCCAGCAGCGTGACTAGCGGGGCAACAGATACGCAGTATTTT
clone size: .; J gene: TRBJ2-2; D gene: .; V gene: TRBV9; CDR3 protein: CASSVGLGENTGELFF; CDR3 DNA: TGTGCCAGCAGCGTAGGTCTGGGAGAGAACACCGGGGAGCTGTTTTTT
clone size: .; J gene: TRBJ1-1; D gene: TRBD1; V gene: TRBV7-9; CDR3 protein: CASSFRQTGGTEAFF; CDR3 DNA: TGTGCCAGCAGCTTTAGACAGACAGGGGGCACTGAAGCTTTCTTT
clone size: .; J gene: TRBJ2-1; D gene: TRBD2; V gene: TRBV30; CDR3 protein: CAWTPGGEQFF; CDR3 DNA: TGTGCCTGGACCCCGGGGGGTGAGCAGTTCTTC
clone size: .; J gene: TRBJ1-4; D gene: .; V gene: TRBV5-1; CDR3 protein: CASSLLQGNEKLFF; CDR3 DNA: TGCGCCAGCAGCCTCCTCCAGGGTAATGAAAAACTGTTTTTT
clone size: .; J gene: TRBJ1-2; D gene: .; V gene: TRBV28; CDR3 protein: CASSFSGVYGYTF; CDR3 DNA: TGTGCCAGCAGTTTTAGCGGGGTCTATGGCTACACCTTC
clone size: .; J gene: TRBJ2-7; D gene: .; V gene: TRBV7-6; CDR3 protein: CASGREGYEQYF; CDR3 DNA: TGTGCCAGCGGCAGGGAAGGCTACGAGCAGTACTTC
clone size: .; J gene: TRBJ2-7; D gene: TRBD1; V gene: TRBV5-8; CDR3 protein: CASSLGDSSYEQYF; CDR3 DNA: TGTGCCAGCAGCTTGGGGGACAGCTCCTACGAGCAGTACTTC
clone size: .; J gene: TRBJ2-5; D gene: .; V gene: TRBV30; CDR3 protein: CAWASFGETQYF; CDR3 DNA: TGTGCCTGGGCTAGTTTCGGAGAGACCCAGTACTTC
clone size: .; J gene: TRBJ2-5; D gene: TRBD1; V gene: TRBV7-9; CDR3 protein: CASSLGTGGVETQYF; CDR3 DNA: TGTGCCAGCAGCTTGGGGACAGGGGGGGTAGAGACCCAGTACTTC
clone size: once; J gene: TRBJ2-5; D gene: TRBD1; V gene: TRBV5-1; CDR3 protein: CASSFRQGGGETQYF; CDR3 DNA: TGCGCCAGCAGCTTCAGACAGGGTGGGGGAGAGACCCAGTACTTC
clone size: .; J gene: TRBJ2-7; D gene: TRBD2; V gene: TRBV30; CDR3 protein: CAWRLALPGLAGETSYEQYF; CDR3 DNA: TGTGCCTGGAGGTTAGCCCTCCCGGGACTAGCGGGCGAGACCTCCTACGAGCAGTACTTC
clone size: .; J gene: TRBJ2-5; D gene: .; V gene: TRBV29-1; CDR3 protein: CSGHRAEETQYF; CDR3 DNA: TGCAGCGGTCACAGGGCAGAAGAGACCCAGTACTTC
clone size: .; J gene: TRBJ2-7; D gene: TRBD1; V gene: TRBV2; CDR3 protein: CASARDRGSLEQYF; CDR3 DNA: TGTGCCAGCGCAAGGGACAGGGGGTCCCTCGAGCAGTACTTC
clone size: .; J gene: TRBJ2-2; D gene: TRBD2; V gene: TRBV7-2; CDR3 protein: CASSLRTSGSTGELFF; CDR3 DNA: TGTGCCAGCAGCTTGAGGACTAGCGGGAGCACCGGGGAGCTGTTTTTT
clone size: .; J gene: TRBJ1-4; D gene: TRBD1; V gene: TRBV27; CDR3 protein: CASSLLTQQGAGKLFF; CDR3 DNA: TGTGCCAGCAGTTTATTAACCCAACAGGGGGCCGGGAAACTGTTTTTT
clone size: few; J gene: TRBJ1-2; D gene: TRBD1; V gene: TRBV6-5; CDR3 protein: CASSFIGQGKDYGYTF; CDR3 DNA: TGTGCCAGCAGTTTCATTGGACAGGGGAAGGACTATGGCTACACCTTC
clone size: .; J gene: TRBJ2-1; D gene: TRBD2; V gene: TRBV28; CDR3 protein: CASSLGVRLAGSGEQFF; CDR3 DNA: TGTGCCAGCAGTTTAGGGGTTAGACTAGCGGGATCAGGTGAGCAGTTCTTC
clone size: .; J gene: TRBJ1-5; D gene: TRBD1; V gene: TRBV18; CDR3 protein: CASSPDRGGNQPQHF; CDR3 DNA: TGTGCCAGCTCACCCGACAGGGGCGGCAATCAGCCCCAGCATTTT
clone size: .; J gene: TRBJ1-4; D gene: .; V gene: TRBV11-2; CDR3 protein: CASSPQERVTNEKLFF; CDR3 DNA: TGTGCCAGCAGCCCCCAGGAGAGGGTAACTAATGAAAAACTGTTTTTT